The present entry profiles one T cell receptor beta chain with its context. There is no known antigen for this receptor. Base quality data are lacking; no much larger clone is found one base away. This entry comes from a study of cytomegalovirus exposure and HLA in healthy donors (dated 2017 in TCRdb). Concerning the study at large: According to a later analysis, one platform produced both the 100 to 150 validation repertoires and the 620 or so repertoires of the first cohort. Besides the first cohort of more than 650 subjects, a separate validation cohort made up of roughly 120 different subjects was used. The study aimed to test whether signatures of past pathogen exposure could be identified by cataloging public T cell receptors. The study combined high-throughput TCR immunosequencing, statistical association of individual TCRs with disease status, and machine learning to predict cytomegalovirus infection status. Results the study describes overall, beyond this receptor: A later analysis lacked HLA typing for the validation cohort, so it scored co-occurrence in that cohort across all 120 repertoires. It was suggested by the authors that the approach could potentially be generalized to other disease states and immunological phenotypes. In vitro tests confirmed that a few of the cytomegalovirus-associated TCR beta chains recognize cytomegalovirus antigens. Most TCR sequences were observed very rarely across donors, whereas some public TCRs were present in many individuals. The classifier was reported to diagnose cytomegalovirus status with high specificity and sensitivity in both the original and validation cohorts. Of the cluster scores, around 95% were above 0 in a later analysis, which found that TCRs clustered in the first cohort also tended to co-occur in the roughly 130 validation repertoires. In the study, around 160 TCR beta chains were listed as associated with cytomegalovirus.

Library generation was performed with the immunoSEQ multiplex PCR assay. Concerning the study's data processing: A statistical classification framework was built for diagnosing cytomegalovirus status from the catalog of TCR beta chain sequences. TCRdb obtained this table from immuneACCESS and retained in-frame rearrangements with V and J assigned. These tables miss some clones; where compared with another copy, unresolved V genes account for less than half of the shortfall, and the remainder is unexplained. The D gene and trimming were derived from the DNA, and the V and J assignments and clone size from that table. The sample contains under 400,000 clones, roughly 86% of them found a single time. The ten largest clones capture approximately 0.96% of the sample. Separate from the approximately 670-subject first cohort, the validation cohort of 120 subjects was the group to which the donors belonged.

Counted from cysteine to phenylalanine, this CDR3 has 16 amino acids. Of the read, only the CDR3 DNA is kept; its 48 bases are in frame from base 1. Between the V and J ends, shortened by 1 base and 4 bases respectively, the junction contains 14 bases. Reading the germline V gene gives CDR1 SGHVS and CDR2 FQNEAQ. The sequencing input was PBMCs. Here the chain combines TRBV7-8 and TRBJ2-1; the D segment could be TRBD1, given 5 matching bases. The receptor was derived from a young man in good health and CMV-seronegative. The CDR3: CASSLGVRALYNEQFF. The base sequence is TGTGCCAGCAGCTTAGGGGTCAGGGCATTGTACAATGAGCAGTTCTTC.